The sequence of this T cell receptor (beta chain) was determined in a study of OX40 agonist ivuxolimab in advanced cancers. Study-wide background: Ivuxolimab, which is an agonistic anti-OX40 (CD134) antibody, was administered to the patients. Those treated in dose escalation had hepatocellular carcinoma, melanoma, renal cell cancer or head and neck cancer. The dose-escalation cohort was roughly 83% male, with a mean age of 60 years, ranging about 20 to 85.

Using immunoSEQ multiplex PCR, the repertoire was profiled, and TCRdb retains in-frame clones only, with some absent. The sample lists approximately 45,000 clones, 75% to 90% occurring once. Germline V gene data show CDR1 as SGHRS and CDR2 as YFSETQ. The trim removed 0 bases at V and 9 bases at J, leaving 4 bases unmatched. This CDR3 has 16 residues. A history of autoimmune disease or systemic immunosuppression excluded patients. The chain uses TRBV5-1 and TRBJ1-6; TRBD1 aligns across 12 bases. The sample in question was CD4+ or CD8+ T cells sorted from blood, obtained in a trial of the OX40 agonist ivuxolimab. The receptor was isolated from an adult with an advanced solid tumor such as melanoma, head and neck, liver or kidney cancer. The chain's CDR3 is CASSLAGDRGLSPLHF. As DNA, the CDR3 is TGCGCCAGCAGCTTGGCCGGGGACAGGGGGCTTTCACCCCTCCACTTT. Drawing the rest from reference TRBV5-1 and TRBJ1-6, the complete variable domain is KAGVTQTPRYLIKTRGQQVTLSCSPISGHRSVSWYQQTPGQGLQFLFEYFSETQRNKGNFPGRFSGRQFSNSRSEMNVSTLELGDSALYLCASSLAGDRGLSPLHFGNGTRLTVT.